The table lists the clone carrying this T cell receptor (beta chain) with a few counts. Repertoires were generated with immunoSEQ multiplex PCR, while TCRdb's copy carries only in-frame clones and drops some. The sample shows about 480,000 clones, 85% to 90% of them seen only once. This record belongs to a study of blood T cell repertoires in COVID-19. Study context: The samples span acute and convalescent COVID-19 from the United States, Italy and Spain.

The material sequenced was PBMCs or T cells enriched from blood (not recorded which). The receptor was isolated from a woman in her 40s who had recovered from COVID-19.

The CDR3 nucleotides are TGTGCCAGCAGCTTACCCCCACGGCTAGCGGGAAGGCGCAATGAGCAGTTCTTC. Amino acid sequence: CASSLPPRLAGRRNEQFF. The chain couples TRBV7-9 to TRBJ2-1; 9 positions agree with TRBD2. The germline CDR1 and CDR2 sequences are SEHNR and FQNEAQ (reference sequence). Trimming at V came to 2 bases and at J to 6 bases, leaving 14 bases not matched to a gene. The CDR3 covers 18 residues.